This T cell receptor beta chain was captured in a study of blood T cells in healthy people across ages. Study-wide findings and caveats: The study regarded diversity estimates from one million T cells as underestimates.

Germline CDR1 and CDR2: SGHTA and FQGNSA. Trimming pared 5 bases from V and 5 bases from J, leaving 15 bases between. This CDR3 is built from 14 residues. A second PCR of roughly 7 to 11 cycles used a sample-barcoded 5' primer and a J-beta primer mix. Each cDNA molecule, via a template-switch adaptor with 12 random nucleotides, was tagged. TCRdb ran MiXCR on the 5' RACE reads and lists one entry per CDR3 protein. Here the sample spans just under 900,000 distinct CDR3 sequences, around 28% being singletons. This clonotype was counted many times. Its antigen is not known. The chain uses TRBV7-2 and TRBJ2-5; TRBD2 might be the D (7 bases). What was sequenced was blood. The receptor's source is a woman over 75 in good health. This CDR3 reads CASSPRGGKETQYF. CDR3 sequence (DNA): TGTGCCAGCAGCCCTAGGGGGGGAAAGGAGACCCAGTACTTC.